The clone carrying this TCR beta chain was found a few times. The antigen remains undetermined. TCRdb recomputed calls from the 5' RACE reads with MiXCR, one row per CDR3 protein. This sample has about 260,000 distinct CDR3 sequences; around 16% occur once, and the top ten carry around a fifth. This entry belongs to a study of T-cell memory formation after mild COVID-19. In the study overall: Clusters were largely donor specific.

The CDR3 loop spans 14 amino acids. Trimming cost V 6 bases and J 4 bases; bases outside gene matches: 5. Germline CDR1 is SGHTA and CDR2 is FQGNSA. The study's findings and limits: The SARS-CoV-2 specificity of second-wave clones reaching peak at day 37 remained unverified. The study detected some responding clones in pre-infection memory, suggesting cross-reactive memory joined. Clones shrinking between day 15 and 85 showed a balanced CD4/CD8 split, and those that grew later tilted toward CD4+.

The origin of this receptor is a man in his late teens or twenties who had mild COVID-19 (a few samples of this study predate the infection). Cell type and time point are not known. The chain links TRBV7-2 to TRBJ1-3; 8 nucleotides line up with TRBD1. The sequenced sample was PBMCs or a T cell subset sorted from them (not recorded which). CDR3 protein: CASRSGQEGNTIYF. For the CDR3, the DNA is TGTGCCAGCAGATCGGGACAGGAGGGAAACACCATATATTTT.